Shown below are 13 T cell receptor beta chains from a single sample sequenced in a study of T cell repertoires in cytomegalovirus infection (dated by TCRdb to the late 2010s). The instrument was an Illumina HiSeq 1500. TCRdb reworked the public reads: Q25 trimming with fastp, MiXCR clone assembly, productive beta chains retained. Identical CDR3 proteins give one entry, which carries the most common genes and DNA. The sample table lists 250,000 or so distinct CDR3 sequences, approximately 9.2% of them with a count of one. Together, the top ten hold about 14% of the sample. The sample taken for sequencing was PBMCs. These receptors originate from a human donor in good health (CMV status not recorded). Some clones in this sample may be carry-over from other donors' samples.

This clonotype was picked up many times. The chain couples TRBV7-6 to TRBJ2-5; no reliable D call. The V and J ends lost 3 bases and 2 bases respectively, with 4 bases between them. CDR3 length: 12 residues. CDR1 and CDR2 from the germline V gene are SGHVS and FNYEAQ. This CDR3 reads CASSFPQETQYF. The CDR3 DNA sequence: TGTGCCAGCAGCTTCCCGCAAGAGACCCAGTACTTC.

This clonotype has a handful of counts. The rearrangement joins TRBV6-2 or TRBV6-3 to TRBJ2-4, with D maybe TRBD1 (6 bases). CDR1 is MNHEY, CDR2 SVGEGT, per germline. Trimming stripped 0 bases from V and 3 bases from J, with 6 bases between. The CDR3 covers 14 residues. The CDR3, as DNA: TGTGCCAGCAGTTACTCAGGGGGCAAAAACATTCAGTACTTC. Translating gives CASSYSGGKNIQYF.

The table lists this clonotype with many counts. The V gene is TRBV28, the J gene TRBJ1-1; D not resolved. In germline, CDR1 is MDHEN, CDR2 SYDVKM. Trimming shortened V by 2 bases and J by 3 bases, and 13 bases separated the two germline ends. The CDR3 sequence is 15 residues long. Here the CDR3 DNA reads TGTGCCAGCAGTTTAAGGGCAGCAGCCTACACTGAAGCTTTCTTT. This gives the protein CASSLRAAAYTEAFF. The whole variable domain, filled in from reference TRBV28 and TRBJ1-1, reads DVKVTQSSRYLVKRTGEKVFLECVQDMDHENMFWYRQDPGLGLRLIYFSYDVKMKEKGDIPEGYSVSREKKERFSLILESASTNQTSMYLCASSLRAAAYTEAFFGQGTRLTVV.

This clonotype was observed many times. A junction boundary mismatches the germline segment, possibly from a read error. The V gene is TRBV7-7, the J gene TRBJ1-1; the D gene is possibly TRBD1 (5 bases). Germline V CDR1 and CDR2: SSHAT, FNYEAQ (reference sequence). The CDR3 contains 13 residues. CDR3 sequence: CASSPKQGTEAFF. The CDR3 DNA reads TGTGCTAGCAGCCCAAAGCAGGGCACTGAAGCTTTCTTT. Based on the CDR3 plus reference TRBV7-7 and TRBJ1-1, the full variable domain is GAGVSQSPRYKVTKRGQDVTLRCDPISSHATLYWYQQALGQGPEFLTYFNYEAQPDKSGLPSDRFSAERPEGSISTLTIQRTEQRDSAMYRCASSPKQGTEAFFGQGTRLTVV.

This clonotype has at least ten counts. The gene calls are TRBV12-3 or TRBV12-4 and TRBJ1-1; D is ambiguous. This CDR3 contains 14 residues. With 7 bases removed from V and 4 bases from J, the gap between germline ends came to 16 bases. The CDR3 region has the DNA TGTGCCAGCACCCTTGCGGGTTTCTCCACTGAAGCTTTCTTT. Protein product: CASTLAGFSTEAFF.

This clonotype occurred many times. The V call is TRBV7-2, the J call TRBJ1-2; D gene unclear. CDR1 SGHTA and CDR2 FQGNSA come from the germline V gene. The CDR3 consists of 14 residues. Trimming took 6 bases from V and 1 from J, leaving 12 bases between them. CDR3 coding DNA: TGTGCCAGCAGGACGGGAGAGAGTAACTATGGCTACACCTTC. Translated, it gives CASRTGESNYGYTF.

At least ten counts were recorded for this clonotype. The J gene is TRBJ2-7, the V gene TRBV28; 9 bases line up with TRBD1. V gave up 3 bases and J gave up 6 bases; unmatched junction bases: 3. CDR1 is MDHEN, CDR2 SYDVKM, per germline. This CDR3 comprises 13 residues. CDR3: CASSFGQGTEQYF. The CDR3 coding sequence is TGTGCCAGCAGTTTCGGACAGGGGACCGAGCAGTACTTC.

The chain carries TRBV7-2 and TRBJ2-1; 12 bases align to TRBD2. Unmatched junction bases numbered 7, after V lost 1 base and J lost 12 bases. CDR1 SGHTA and CDR2 FQGNSA come from the germline V gene. The CDR3 has 15 residues. CDR3 nucleotide sequence: TGTGCCAGCAGCTTAGATTCTAGCGGGAGGGCCAGGCAGTTCTTC. Its protein is CASSLDSSGRARQFF.

For this clonotype: It may be a read error: a sequence one base away is much more abundant. The chain carries TRBV19 and TRBJ2-1; TRBD2 might be the D (5 bases). The CDR3 is made up of 15 amino acids. Germline CDR1 LNHDA, CDR2 SQIVND (reference sequence). The CDR3 DNA follows: TGTGCCAGTAGTATCCTTTCGGGATCCTACAATGAGCAGTCCTTC. Amino acids: CASSILSGSYNEQSF.

This clonotype was counted at least ten times. V gene TRBV6-1 combines with J gene TRBJ1-2, with 9 bases aligning to TRBD1. The germline gives CDR1 MNHNS, CDR2 SASEGT. The CDR3 extends over 15 amino acids. Losses at the gene ends were 5 bases for V and 4 bases for J; bases not matched to a gene: 8. The CDR3 region is CASSLYRGQGYGYTF. CDR3 bases: TGTGCCAGCAGTCTTTACAGGGGGCAGGGCTATGGCTACACCTTC.

This clonotype occurred many times. The genes are TRBV7-2 and TRBJ2-3, with 13 bases lining up with TRBD2. The length of the CDR3 is 16 residues. Germline V gives CDR1 SGHTA, CDR2 FQGNSA. J gave up 6 bases and V 2 bases, and 5 bases lay outside the gene matches. The CDR3 sequence is CASSLQLAGGRDTQYF. The CDR3 DNA is TGTGCCAGCAGCTTACAACTAGCGGGAGGGAGGGATACGCAGTATTTT.

This clonotype was counted many times. CDR3 protein: CASSLTGSEKLFF. The CDR3 DNA follows: TGTGCCAGCAGCTTGACAGGGTCCGAAAAACTGTTTTTT. The chain has TRBV7-8 and TRBJ1-4; 7 bases line up with TRBD1. V lost 3 bases, J lost 8 bases, and 3 bases stayed unmatched. CDR3 length equals 13 residues. CDR1 SGHVS and CDR2 FQNEAQ come from the germline V gene.

The chain couples TRBV10-3 to TRBJ2-2, with D tentatively TRBD1 or TRBD2 (5 bases each). The CDR3 is 14 amino acids. Germline CDR1 ENHRY, CDR2 SYGVKD. The V end was cut by 10 bases, the J end by 2 bases, with 14 bases between. The CDR3 loop is CATAGTGNTGELFF. The CDR3 bases are TGTGCCACGGCCGGGACGGGAAACACCGGGGAGCTGTTTTTT.